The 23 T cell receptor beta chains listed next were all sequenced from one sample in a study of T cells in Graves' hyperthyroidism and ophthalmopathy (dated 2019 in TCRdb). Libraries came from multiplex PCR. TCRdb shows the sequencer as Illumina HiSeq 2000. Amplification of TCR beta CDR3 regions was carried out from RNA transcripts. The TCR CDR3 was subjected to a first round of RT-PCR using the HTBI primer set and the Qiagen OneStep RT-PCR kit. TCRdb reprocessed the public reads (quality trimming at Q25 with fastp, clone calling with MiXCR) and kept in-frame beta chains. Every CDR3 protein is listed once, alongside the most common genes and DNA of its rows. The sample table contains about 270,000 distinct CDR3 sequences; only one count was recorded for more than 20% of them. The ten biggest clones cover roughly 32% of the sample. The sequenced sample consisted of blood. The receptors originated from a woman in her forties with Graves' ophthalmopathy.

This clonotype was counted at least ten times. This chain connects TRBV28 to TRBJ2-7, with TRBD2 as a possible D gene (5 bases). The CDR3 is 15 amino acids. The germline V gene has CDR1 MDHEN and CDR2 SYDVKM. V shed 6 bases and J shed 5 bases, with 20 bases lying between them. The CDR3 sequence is CASSGGQLPIHEQYF. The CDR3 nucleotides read TGTGCCAGCAGCGGCGGGCAGCTACCCATCCACGAGCAGTACTTC.

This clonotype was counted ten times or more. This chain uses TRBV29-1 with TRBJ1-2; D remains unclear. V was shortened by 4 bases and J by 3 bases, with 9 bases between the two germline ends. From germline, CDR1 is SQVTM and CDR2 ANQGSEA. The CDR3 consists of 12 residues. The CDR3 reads CSVGGDDYGYTF. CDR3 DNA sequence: TGCAGCGTTGGGGGAGACGACTATGGCTACACCTTC.

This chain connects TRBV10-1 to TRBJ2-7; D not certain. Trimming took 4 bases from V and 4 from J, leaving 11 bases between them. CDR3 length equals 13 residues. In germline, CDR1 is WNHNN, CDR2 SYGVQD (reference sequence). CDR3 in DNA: TGCGCCAGCAGTGGGGCCAGTTTGTACGAGCAGTACTTC. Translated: CASSGASLYEQYF.

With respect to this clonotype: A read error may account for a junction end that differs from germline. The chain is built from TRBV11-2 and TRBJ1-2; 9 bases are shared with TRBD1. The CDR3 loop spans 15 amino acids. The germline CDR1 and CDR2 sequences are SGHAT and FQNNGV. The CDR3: CTSSQGQGMMSGYTF. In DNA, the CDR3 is TGTACCAGCAGCCAGGGACAGGGAATGATGAGTGGCTACACCTTC.

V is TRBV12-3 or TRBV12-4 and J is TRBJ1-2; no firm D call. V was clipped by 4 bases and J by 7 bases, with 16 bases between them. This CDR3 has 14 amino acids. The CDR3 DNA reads TGTGCCAGCAGTTACGGTGGCCCCGTCCGTGGCTACACCTTC. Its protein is CASSYGGPVRGYTF.

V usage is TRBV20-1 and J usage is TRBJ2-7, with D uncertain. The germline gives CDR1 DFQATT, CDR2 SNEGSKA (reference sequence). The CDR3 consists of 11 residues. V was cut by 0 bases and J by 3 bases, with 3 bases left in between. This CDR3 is CSARDYYEQYF. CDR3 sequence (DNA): TGCAGTGCTAGAGATTACTACGAGCAGTACTTC.

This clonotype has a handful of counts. For the CDR3, the DNA is TGTGCCACCAGTGGTAGCGGACAGGGGGCTGGCTACACCTTC. Translated: CATSGSGQGAGYTF. The rearrangement joins TRBV24-1 to TRBJ1-2, with TRBD1 matching over 11 bases. Trimming took 5 bases from V and 7 from J; bases not matched to a gene: 5. Germline V gene data show CDR1 as KGHDR and CDR2 as SFDVKD. CDR3 size: 14 residues.

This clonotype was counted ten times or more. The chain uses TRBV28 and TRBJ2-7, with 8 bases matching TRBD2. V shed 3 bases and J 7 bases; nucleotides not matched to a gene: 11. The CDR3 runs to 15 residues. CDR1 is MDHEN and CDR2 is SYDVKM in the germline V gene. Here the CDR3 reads CASSFSTGGPGEQYF. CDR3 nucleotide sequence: TGTGCCAGCAGTTTCTCGACGGGAGGGCCGGGAGAGCAGTACTTC.

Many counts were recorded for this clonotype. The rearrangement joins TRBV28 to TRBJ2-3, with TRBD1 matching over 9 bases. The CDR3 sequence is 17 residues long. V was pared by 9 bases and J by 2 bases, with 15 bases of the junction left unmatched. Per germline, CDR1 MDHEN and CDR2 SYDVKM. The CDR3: CASPPRGNRGHTDTQYF. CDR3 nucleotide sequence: TGTGCCAGTCCCCCGCGGGGGAACAGGGGGCACACAGATACGCAGTATTTT.

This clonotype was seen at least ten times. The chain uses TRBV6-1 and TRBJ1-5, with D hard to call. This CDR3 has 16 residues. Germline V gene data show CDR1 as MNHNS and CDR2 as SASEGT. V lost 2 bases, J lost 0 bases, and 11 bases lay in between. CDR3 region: CASSEWFRDSNQPQHF. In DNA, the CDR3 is TGTGCCAGCAGTGAATGGTTCCGCGATAGCAATCAGCCCCAGCATTTT.

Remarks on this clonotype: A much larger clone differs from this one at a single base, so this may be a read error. CDR3 bases: TGCGCCAGCAGCTTGGATGCAGTCACCAACTATGGCTACACCTTC. Translation: CASSLDAVTNYGYTF. This chain joins TRBV5-1 and TRBJ1-2; no reliable D call. The germline V gene has CDR1 SGHRS and CDR2 YFSETQ. Between the trimmed V and J ends, which lost 0 bases and 2 bases, there was a span of 11 bases. The CDR3 is 15 residues long.

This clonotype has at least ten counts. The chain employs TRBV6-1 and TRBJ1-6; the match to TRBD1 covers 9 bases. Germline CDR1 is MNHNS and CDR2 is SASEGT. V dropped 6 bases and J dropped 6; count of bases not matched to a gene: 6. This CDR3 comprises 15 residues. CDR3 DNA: TGTGCCAGCAGCGAGAGGGGACAGGGTAATTCACCCCTCCACTTT. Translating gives CASSERGQGNSPLHF.

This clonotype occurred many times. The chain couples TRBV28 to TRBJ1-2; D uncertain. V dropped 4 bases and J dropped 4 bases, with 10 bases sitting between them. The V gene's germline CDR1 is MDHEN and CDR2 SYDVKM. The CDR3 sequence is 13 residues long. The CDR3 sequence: CASSWRTSYGYTF. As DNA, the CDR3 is TGTGCCAGCAGTTGGAGGACCTCCTATGGCTACACCTTC.

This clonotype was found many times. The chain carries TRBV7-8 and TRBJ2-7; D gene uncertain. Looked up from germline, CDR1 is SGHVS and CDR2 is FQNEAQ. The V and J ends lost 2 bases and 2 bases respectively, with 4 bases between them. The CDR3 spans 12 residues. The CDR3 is CASSLSPYEQYF. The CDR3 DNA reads TGTGCCAGCAGCTTAAGCCCCTACGAGCAGTACTTC.

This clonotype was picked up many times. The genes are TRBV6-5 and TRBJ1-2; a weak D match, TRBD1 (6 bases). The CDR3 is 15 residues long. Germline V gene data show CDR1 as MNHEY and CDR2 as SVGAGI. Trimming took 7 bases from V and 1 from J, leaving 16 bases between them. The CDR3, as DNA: TGTGCCAGCATAGGGGGGAGGGAGATTAACTATGGCTACACCTTC. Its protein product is CASIGGREINYGYTF.

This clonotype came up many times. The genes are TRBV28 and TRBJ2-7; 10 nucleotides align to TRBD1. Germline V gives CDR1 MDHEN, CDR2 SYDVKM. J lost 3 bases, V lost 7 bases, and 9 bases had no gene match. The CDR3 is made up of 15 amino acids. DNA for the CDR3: TGTGCCAGCAAAATCTCGGACAGGGGGAACTACGAGCAGTACTTC. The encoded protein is CASKISDRGNYEQYF.

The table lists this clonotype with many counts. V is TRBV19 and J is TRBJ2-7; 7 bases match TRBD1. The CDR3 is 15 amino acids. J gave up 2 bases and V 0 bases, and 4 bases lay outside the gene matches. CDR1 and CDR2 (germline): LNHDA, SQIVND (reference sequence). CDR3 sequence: CASSIDGTATYEQYF. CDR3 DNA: TGTGCCAGTAGTATAGACGGGACAGCCACCTACGAGCAGTACTTC.

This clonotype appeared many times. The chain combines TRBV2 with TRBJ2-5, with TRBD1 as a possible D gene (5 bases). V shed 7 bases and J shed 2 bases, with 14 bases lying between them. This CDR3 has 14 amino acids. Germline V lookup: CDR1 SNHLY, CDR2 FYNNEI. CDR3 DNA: TGTGCCAGCAAAAAGGTCAGGGCGCAAGAGACCCAGTACTTC. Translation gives CASKKVRAQETQYF.

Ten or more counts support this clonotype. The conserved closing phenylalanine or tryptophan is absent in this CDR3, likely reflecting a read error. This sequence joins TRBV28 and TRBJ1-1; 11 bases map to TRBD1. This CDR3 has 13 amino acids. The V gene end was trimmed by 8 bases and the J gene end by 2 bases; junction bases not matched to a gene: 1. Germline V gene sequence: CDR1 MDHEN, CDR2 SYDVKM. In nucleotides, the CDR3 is TGTGCCAGCCGGACAGGGGGCAACACTGAAGCTTTCCTT. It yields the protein CASRTGGNTEAFL.

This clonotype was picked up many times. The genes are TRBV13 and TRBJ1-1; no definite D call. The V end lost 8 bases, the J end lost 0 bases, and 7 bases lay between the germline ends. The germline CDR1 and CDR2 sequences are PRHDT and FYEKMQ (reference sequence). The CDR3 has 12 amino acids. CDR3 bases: TGTGCCAGCCGGGAAATGAACACTGAAGCTTTCTTT. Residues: CASREMNTEAFF.

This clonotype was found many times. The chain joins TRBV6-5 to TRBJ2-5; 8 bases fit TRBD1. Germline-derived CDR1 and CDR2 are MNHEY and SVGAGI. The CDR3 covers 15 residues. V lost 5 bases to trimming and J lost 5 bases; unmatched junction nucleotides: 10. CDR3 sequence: CASSTRQGLGETQYF. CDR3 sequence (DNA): TGTGCCAGCAGTACCCGACAGGGGTTAGGGGAGACCCAGTACTTC.

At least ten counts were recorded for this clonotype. CDR3 sequence: CASSLVSLREGRETQYF. CDR3 sequence (DNA): TGTGCCAGCAGCTTAGTATCGTTGCGGGAGGGCCGAGAGACCCAGTACTTC. The V call is TRBV7-8, the J call TRBJ2-5; 9 bases match TRBD2. Losses at the gene ends were 1 base for V and 4 bases for J; bases not matched to a gene: 10. Germline CDR1 and CDR2: SGHVS and FQNEAQ. CDR3 size: 17 residues. Variable domain in full (rest from reference TRBV7-8 and TRBJ2-5): GAGVSQSPRYKVAKRGQDVALRCDPISGHVSLFWYQQALGQGPEFLTYFQNEAQLDKSGLPSDRFFAERPEGSVSTLKIQRTQQEDSAVYLCASSLVSLREGRETQYFGPGTRLLVL.

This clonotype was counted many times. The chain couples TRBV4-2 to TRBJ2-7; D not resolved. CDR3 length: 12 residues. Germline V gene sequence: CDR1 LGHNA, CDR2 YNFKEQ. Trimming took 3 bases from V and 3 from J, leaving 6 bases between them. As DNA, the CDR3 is TGTGCCAGCAGCCATGACTTCTACGAGCAGTACTTC. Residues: CASSHDFYEQYF.